The next 31 T cell receptor beta chains were all read from a single sample in a study of T cell responses to AZD1222 COVID-19 vaccine. Here immunoSEQ multiplex PCR was the method, and the copy in TCRdb shows in-frame clones only, minus some. The profile shows tens of thousands of clones, almost 90% of them singletons. The sequencing used peripheral blood, collected on day 0 of MenACWY control vaccination. These receptors all come from an adult in good health.

This clone was found a few times. The chain carries TRBV18 and TRBJ2-2; weak D call: TRBD1 (7 bases). Germline values: CDR1 KGHSH, CDR2 LQKENI. Trimming took 1 base from V and 6 from J, leaving 15 bases between them. The CDR3 consists of 16 residues. The CDR3 DNA reads TGTGCCAGCTCACCACGCGGCAGGGGGGAGTCCGGGGAGCTGTTTTTT. As protein: CASSPRGRGESGELFF.

The V gene is TRBV25-1, the J gene TRBJ2-7; a weak D match, TRBD1 (6 bases). The length of the CDR3 is 13 residues. The V end was cut by 3 bases, the J end by 2 bases, with 8 bases between. Germline V CDR1 and CDR2: MGHDK, SYGVNS. CDR3 residues: CASSEAGAYEQYF. In DNA form, the CDR3 reads TGTGCCAGCAGTGAGGCAGGGGCCTACGAGCAGTACTTC.

V usage is TRBV3-1 (or the pseudogene TRBV3-2) and J usage is TRBJ2-1; 11 positions agree with TRBD2. Losses at the gene ends were 4 bases for V and 4 bases for J; bases not matched to a gene: 6. Germline V gene data show CDR1 as LGHDT and CDR2 as YNNKEL (reference sequence). This CDR3 is 16 amino acids long. The CDR3 region is CASSREASGGYNEQFF. CDR3 nucleotides: TGTGCCAGCAGCCGTGAGGCTAGCGGGGGGTACAATGAGCAGTTCTTC.

This clone was found once. The chain uses TRBV6-1 and TRBJ1-5; 9 nucleotides agree with TRBD1. Germline V gene sequence: CDR1 MNHNS, CDR2 SASEGT. V gave up 3 bases and J gave up 6 bases; unmatched junction bases: 3. The CDR3 spans 14 residues. The CDR3 sequence is CASSEGTGLQPQHF. The CDR3 nucleotides read TGTGCCAGCAGTGAGGGGACAGGGCTTCAGCCCCAGCATTTT.

The chain joins TRBV25-1 to TRBJ2-1; 8 positions agree with TRBD1. This CDR3 has 16 amino acids. The germline gives CDR1 MGHDK, CDR2 SYGVNS. The V gene end was trimmed by 1 base and the J gene end by 6 bases; junction bases not matched to a gene: 8. Written as DNA, the CDR3 is TGTGCCAGCAGTGAATCTCGGACAGGGTACGGCAATGAGCAGTTCTTC. Translating gives CASSESRTGYGNEQFF.

This clone was counted at least ten times. This chain joins TRBV4-3 and TRBJ2-4, with D perhaps assigned TRBD1 or TRBD2 (5 bases each). The V gene lost 4 bases and the J gene lost 11 bases, with 18 bases spanning the gap. The CDR3 is 14 residues long. The germline V gene has CDR1 LGHNA and CDR2 YSLEER. CDR3 protein: CASSPTGTLTVQYF. The CDR3 nucleotides read TGCGCCAGCAGCCCGACCGGGACCCTGACCGTTCAGTACTTC.

V and J are TRBV7-2 and TRBJ2-5; tentative D call: TRBD2 (6 bases). The CDR3 runs 11 residues. Trimming shortened V by 5 bases and J by 7 bases, and 8 bases separated the two germline ends. Germline V gene data show CDR1 as SGHTA and CDR2 as FQGNSA. CDR3 DNA: TGTGCCAGCAGCCTCGGGGGGACCCAGTACTTC. Amino acid sequence: CASSLGGTQYF.

The V gene is TRBV6-6, the J gene TRBJ1-1; D call uncertain. This CDR3 region has 15 residues. Germline V gene sequence: CDR1 MNHNY, CDR2 SVGAGI (reference sequence). The V end was cut by 2 bases, the J end by 5 bases, with 15 bases between. The CDR3 DNA reads TGTGCCAGCAGTTACCCGGCGAGGGATCAGACTGAAGCTTTCTTT. Protein sequence: CASSYPARDQTEAFF.

The chain is built from TRBV7-2 and TRBJ2-3; D is perhaps TRBD1 (7 bases). The CDR3 runs 14 residues. Trimming took off 3 bases at V and 5 bases at J, with 12 bases between the two ends. In germline, CDR1 is SGHTA, CDR2 FQGNSA. CDR3 nucleotides: TGTGCCAGCAGCTTGTCAGGGGGGCTAGATACGCAGTATTTT. Its protein product is CASSLSGGLDTQYF. The whole variable domain, remainder taken from reference TRBV7-2 and TRBJ2-3, is GAGVSQSPSNKVTEKGKDVELRCDPISGHTALYWYRQSLGQGLEFLIYFQGNSAPDKSGLPSDRFSAERTGGSVSTLTIQRTQQEDSAVYLCASSLSGGLDTQYFGPGTRLTVL.

The chain has TRBV20-1 and TRBJ2-1; tentatively, D is TRBD2 (7 bases). CDR3 length: 15 residues. Germline loops: CDR1 DFQATT, CDR2 SNEGSKA (reference sequence). V was trimmed by 3 bases and J by 4 bases, leaving 16 bases between them. The CDR3 loop reads CSASRVGGLYNEQFF. CDR3 nucleotides: TGCAGTGCTAGTAGGGTGGGGGGGCTTTACAATGAGCAGTTCTTC.

The chain carries TRBV4-1 and TRBJ1-2; D is unclear. Germline lookup yields CDR1 MGHRA and CDR2 YSYEKL. V was pared by 7 bases and J by 1 base, with 7 bases between. The CDR3 sequence is 12 residues long. The CDR3 nucleotides are TGCGCCAGCACAGACCATAACTATGGCTACACCTTC. Translated: CASTDHNYGYTF.

The chain combines TRBV4-3 with TRBJ2-3; D is unresolved. V was pared by 0 bases and J by 2 bases, with 3 bases between. CDR3 size: 13 residues. Germline assignment: CDR1 LGHNA and CDR2 YSLEER. CDR3 DNA sequence: TGCGCCAGCAGCCAAGACAACACAGATACGCAGTATTTT. Its protein product is CASSQDNTDTQYF.

The V call is TRBV5-5, the J call TRBJ2-7; 15 bases are shared with TRBD2. This CDR3 has 16 amino acids. Germline V gene data show CDR1 as SGHKS and CDR2 as YYEKEE (reference sequence). The V gene end was trimmed by 4 bases and the J gene end by 4 bases; junction bases not matched to a gene: 6. CDR3 in amino acids: CASSDRTSGGAYEQYF. The CDR3 DNA reads TGTGCCAGCAGCGATAGGACTAGCGGGGGGGCATACGAGCAGTACTTC.

CDR3 sequence reads: CASSREGEKLFF. As DNA, the CDR3 is TGCGCCAGCAGCCGTGAGGGAGAAAAACTGTTTTTT. The chain has TRBV5-1 and TRBJ1-4; D uncertain. Germline lookup yields CDR1 SGHRS and CDR2 YFSETQ. V was clipped by 4 bases and J by 8 bases, with 9 bases between them. This CDR3 spans 12 amino acids.

V and J are TRBV24-1 and TRBJ1-5; possibly TRBD1 for D (5 bases). Germline V CDR1 and CDR2: KGHDR, SFDVKD. V was clipped by 3 bases and J by 4 bases, with 6 bases between them. There are 13 residues in the CDR3. The CDR3 protein is CATSDGGNQPQHF. CDR3 nucleotides: TGTGCCACCAGTGATGGGGGGAATCAGCCCCAGCATTTT.

This rearrangement joins TRBV6-5 to TRBJ2-3; TRBD2 might be the D (5 bases). Per germline, CDR1 MNHEY and CDR2 SVGAGI. V was clipped by 7 bases and J by 7 bases, with 15 bases between them. The CDR3 is 13 residues long. In nucleotides, the CDR3 is TGTGCCAGCACTACTACCCGGGGTAATACGCAGTATTTT. Translated: CASTTTRGNTQYF.

The chain employs TRBV5-1 and TRBJ1-4; no definite D call. Trimming left V 0 bases short and J 3 bases short, with 6 bases between. The CDR3 extends over 14 amino acids. CDR1 SGHRS and CDR2 YFSETQ come from the germline V gene. The CDR3 coding sequence is TGCGCCAGCAGCTTGGAATGGTCTAATGAAAAACTGTTTTTT. It specifies CASSLEWSNEKLFF.

The chain carries TRBV7-9 and TRBJ1-2; 7 bases align to TRBD1. This CDR3 contains 15 residues. In germline, CDR1 is SEHNR, CDR2 FQNEAQ (reference sequence). Trimming cost V 1 base and J 7 bases; bases outside gene matches: 9. The CDR3 DNA sequence: TGTGCCAGCAGCTTAGACGGGACAGTTTCGGCTGGCTACACCTTC. Translating gives CASSLDGTVSAGYTF.

The chain combines TRBV5-1 with TRBJ2-3; D call uncertain. The V and J ends lost 2 bases and 3 bases respectively, with 13 bases between them. Germline V gives CDR1 SGHRS, CDR2 YFSETQ. The CDR3 extends over 15 amino acids. DNA of the CDR3: TGCGCCAGCAGCTTTAACGGCGGATTAACAGATACGCAGTATTTT. Its protein is CASSFNGGLTDTQYF.

The rearrangement links TRBV5-1 to TRBJ1-3; tentative D call: TRBD1 (5 bases). This CDR3 spans 16 amino acids. V shed 0 bases and J shed 4 bases, with 14 bases lying between them. The germline gives CDR1 SGHRS, CDR2 YFSETQ. CDR3 sequence reads: CASSLAAGLEGNTIYF. In nucleotides, the CDR3 is TGCGCCAGCAGCTTGGCCGCAGGGCTCGAAGGAAACACCATATATTTT.

The V gene is TRBV19, the J gene TRBJ1-4, with D maybe TRBD1 (6 bases). Germline V gene lookup returns CDR1 LNHDA and CDR2 SQIVND (reference sequence). The CDR3 is 15 amino acids. Trimming pared 8 bases from V and 4 bases from J, leaving 17 bases between. CDR3 amino acids: CASRDTVIHNEKLFF. DNA for the CDR3: TGTGCCAGTCGGGACACCGTAATCCATAATGAAAAACTGTTTTTT.

This chain connects TRBV6-5 to TRBJ1-2, with TRBD1 matching over 10 bases. Per germline, CDR1 MNHEY and CDR2 SVGAGI. This CDR3 comprises 14 residues. J gave up 4 bases and V 4 bases, and 3 bases lay outside the gene matches. CDR3 residues: CASSSRDRGYGYTF. Written as DNA, the CDR3 is TGTGCCAGCAGTTCGAGGGACAGGGGCTATGGCTACACCTTC.

The chain is built from TRBV2 and TRBJ2-7; D not certain. Deletions cut 7 bases from V and 2 bases from J, with 15 bases between. This CDR3 has 14 residues. Germline V CDR1 and CDR2: SNHLY, FYNNEI. The CDR3 spells CASKAAGQAYEQYF. CDR3 bases: TGTGCCAGCAAAGCCGCCGGTCAGGCCTACGAGCAGTACTTC.

V is TRBV24-1 and J is TRBJ1-2, with 7 bases matching TRBD1. The CDR3 sequence is 14 residues long. Losses at the gene ends were 1 base for V and 3 bases for J; bases not matched to a gene: 1. The germline CDR1 and CDR2 sequences are KGHDR and SFDVKD. The CDR3 here is CATSDFTGDYGYTF. The DNA for the CDR3 is TGTGCCACCAGTGATTTTACAGGGGACTATGGCTACACCTTC.

The V and J genes are TRBV6-4 and TRBJ1-1, with D unclear. V lost 2 bases and J lost 0, with 13 bases in between. CDR1 is MRHNA and CDR2 is SNTAGT in the germline V gene. The CDR3 spans 16 residues. Written as DNA, the CDR3 is TGTGCCAGCAGTGACACCTCAGTGGGCCTGAACACTGAAGCTTTCTTT. Translation: CASSDTSVGLNTEAFF.

V gene TRBV11-2 combines with J gene TRBJ2-7, with TRBD1 as a possible D gene (5 bases). The CDR3 has 13 residues. Germline loops: CDR1 SGHAT, CDR2 FQNNGV. V lost 4 bases and J lost 2, with 9 bases in between. The CDR3 sequence: CASSSLDTYEQYF. CDR3 sequence (DNA): TGTGCCAGCAGCTCCTTGGACACCTACGAGCAGTACTTC.

This chain links TRBV6-2 or TRBV6-3 with TRBJ2-7, with TRBD2 matching over 11 bases. V lost 5 bases to trimming and J lost 3 bases; unmatched junction nucleotides: 6. The CDR3 runs 15 residues. CDR1 and CDR2 from the germline V gene are MNHEY and SVGEGT. CDR3 amino acids: CASSPLAGGIYEQYF. The CDR3 region has the DNA TGTGCCAGCAGTCCCTTAGCGGGGGGGATCTACGAGCAGTACTTC.

This clone was counted once. V and J are TRBV19 and TRBJ1-5, with D possibly TRBD1 on 6 matching bases. The length of the CDR3 is 16 residues. Germline CDR1 LNHDA, CDR2 SQIVND (reference sequence). Trimming removed 6 bases at V and 1 base at J, with 16 bases between. The CDR3 protein is CASSRSRGGSNQPQHF. As DNA, the CDR3 is TGTGCCAGTAGCCGTAGCAGGGGAGGGAGCAATCAGCCCCAGCATTTT.

This chain uses TRBV18 with TRBJ2-1; D uncertain. Trimming removed 3 bases from V and 7 bases from J, with 7 bases in between. CDR3 length equals 12 residues. Germline CDR1 reads KGHSH; CDR2 reads LQKENI. The DNA of the CDR3 is TGTGCCAGCTCACCTCAAGCGAATGAGCAGTTCTTC. Translated, it gives CASSPQANEQFF.

V is TRBV9 and J is TRBJ2-5; TRBD2 might be the D (6 bases). CDR1 is SGDLS, CDR2 YYNGEE, per germline. V dropped 4 bases and J dropped 2 bases, with 18 bases sitting between them. This CDR3 has 16 amino acids. The CDR3 region has the DNA TGTGCCAGCAGCATCCAAACCGGGACTGCGCAAGAGACCCAGTACTTC. This gives the protein CASSIQTGTAQETQYF.

The J gene is TRBJ1-2, the V gene TRBV7-9; D gene unclear. CDR1 and CDR2 (germline): SEHNR, FQNEAQ (reference sequence). Trimming stripped 7 bases from V and 3 bases from J, with 9 bases between. This CDR3 comprises 12 residues. The CDR3 nucleotides read TGTGCCAGCAAGGTGGCCGACTATGGCTACACCTTC. Protein sequence: CASKVADYGYTF.